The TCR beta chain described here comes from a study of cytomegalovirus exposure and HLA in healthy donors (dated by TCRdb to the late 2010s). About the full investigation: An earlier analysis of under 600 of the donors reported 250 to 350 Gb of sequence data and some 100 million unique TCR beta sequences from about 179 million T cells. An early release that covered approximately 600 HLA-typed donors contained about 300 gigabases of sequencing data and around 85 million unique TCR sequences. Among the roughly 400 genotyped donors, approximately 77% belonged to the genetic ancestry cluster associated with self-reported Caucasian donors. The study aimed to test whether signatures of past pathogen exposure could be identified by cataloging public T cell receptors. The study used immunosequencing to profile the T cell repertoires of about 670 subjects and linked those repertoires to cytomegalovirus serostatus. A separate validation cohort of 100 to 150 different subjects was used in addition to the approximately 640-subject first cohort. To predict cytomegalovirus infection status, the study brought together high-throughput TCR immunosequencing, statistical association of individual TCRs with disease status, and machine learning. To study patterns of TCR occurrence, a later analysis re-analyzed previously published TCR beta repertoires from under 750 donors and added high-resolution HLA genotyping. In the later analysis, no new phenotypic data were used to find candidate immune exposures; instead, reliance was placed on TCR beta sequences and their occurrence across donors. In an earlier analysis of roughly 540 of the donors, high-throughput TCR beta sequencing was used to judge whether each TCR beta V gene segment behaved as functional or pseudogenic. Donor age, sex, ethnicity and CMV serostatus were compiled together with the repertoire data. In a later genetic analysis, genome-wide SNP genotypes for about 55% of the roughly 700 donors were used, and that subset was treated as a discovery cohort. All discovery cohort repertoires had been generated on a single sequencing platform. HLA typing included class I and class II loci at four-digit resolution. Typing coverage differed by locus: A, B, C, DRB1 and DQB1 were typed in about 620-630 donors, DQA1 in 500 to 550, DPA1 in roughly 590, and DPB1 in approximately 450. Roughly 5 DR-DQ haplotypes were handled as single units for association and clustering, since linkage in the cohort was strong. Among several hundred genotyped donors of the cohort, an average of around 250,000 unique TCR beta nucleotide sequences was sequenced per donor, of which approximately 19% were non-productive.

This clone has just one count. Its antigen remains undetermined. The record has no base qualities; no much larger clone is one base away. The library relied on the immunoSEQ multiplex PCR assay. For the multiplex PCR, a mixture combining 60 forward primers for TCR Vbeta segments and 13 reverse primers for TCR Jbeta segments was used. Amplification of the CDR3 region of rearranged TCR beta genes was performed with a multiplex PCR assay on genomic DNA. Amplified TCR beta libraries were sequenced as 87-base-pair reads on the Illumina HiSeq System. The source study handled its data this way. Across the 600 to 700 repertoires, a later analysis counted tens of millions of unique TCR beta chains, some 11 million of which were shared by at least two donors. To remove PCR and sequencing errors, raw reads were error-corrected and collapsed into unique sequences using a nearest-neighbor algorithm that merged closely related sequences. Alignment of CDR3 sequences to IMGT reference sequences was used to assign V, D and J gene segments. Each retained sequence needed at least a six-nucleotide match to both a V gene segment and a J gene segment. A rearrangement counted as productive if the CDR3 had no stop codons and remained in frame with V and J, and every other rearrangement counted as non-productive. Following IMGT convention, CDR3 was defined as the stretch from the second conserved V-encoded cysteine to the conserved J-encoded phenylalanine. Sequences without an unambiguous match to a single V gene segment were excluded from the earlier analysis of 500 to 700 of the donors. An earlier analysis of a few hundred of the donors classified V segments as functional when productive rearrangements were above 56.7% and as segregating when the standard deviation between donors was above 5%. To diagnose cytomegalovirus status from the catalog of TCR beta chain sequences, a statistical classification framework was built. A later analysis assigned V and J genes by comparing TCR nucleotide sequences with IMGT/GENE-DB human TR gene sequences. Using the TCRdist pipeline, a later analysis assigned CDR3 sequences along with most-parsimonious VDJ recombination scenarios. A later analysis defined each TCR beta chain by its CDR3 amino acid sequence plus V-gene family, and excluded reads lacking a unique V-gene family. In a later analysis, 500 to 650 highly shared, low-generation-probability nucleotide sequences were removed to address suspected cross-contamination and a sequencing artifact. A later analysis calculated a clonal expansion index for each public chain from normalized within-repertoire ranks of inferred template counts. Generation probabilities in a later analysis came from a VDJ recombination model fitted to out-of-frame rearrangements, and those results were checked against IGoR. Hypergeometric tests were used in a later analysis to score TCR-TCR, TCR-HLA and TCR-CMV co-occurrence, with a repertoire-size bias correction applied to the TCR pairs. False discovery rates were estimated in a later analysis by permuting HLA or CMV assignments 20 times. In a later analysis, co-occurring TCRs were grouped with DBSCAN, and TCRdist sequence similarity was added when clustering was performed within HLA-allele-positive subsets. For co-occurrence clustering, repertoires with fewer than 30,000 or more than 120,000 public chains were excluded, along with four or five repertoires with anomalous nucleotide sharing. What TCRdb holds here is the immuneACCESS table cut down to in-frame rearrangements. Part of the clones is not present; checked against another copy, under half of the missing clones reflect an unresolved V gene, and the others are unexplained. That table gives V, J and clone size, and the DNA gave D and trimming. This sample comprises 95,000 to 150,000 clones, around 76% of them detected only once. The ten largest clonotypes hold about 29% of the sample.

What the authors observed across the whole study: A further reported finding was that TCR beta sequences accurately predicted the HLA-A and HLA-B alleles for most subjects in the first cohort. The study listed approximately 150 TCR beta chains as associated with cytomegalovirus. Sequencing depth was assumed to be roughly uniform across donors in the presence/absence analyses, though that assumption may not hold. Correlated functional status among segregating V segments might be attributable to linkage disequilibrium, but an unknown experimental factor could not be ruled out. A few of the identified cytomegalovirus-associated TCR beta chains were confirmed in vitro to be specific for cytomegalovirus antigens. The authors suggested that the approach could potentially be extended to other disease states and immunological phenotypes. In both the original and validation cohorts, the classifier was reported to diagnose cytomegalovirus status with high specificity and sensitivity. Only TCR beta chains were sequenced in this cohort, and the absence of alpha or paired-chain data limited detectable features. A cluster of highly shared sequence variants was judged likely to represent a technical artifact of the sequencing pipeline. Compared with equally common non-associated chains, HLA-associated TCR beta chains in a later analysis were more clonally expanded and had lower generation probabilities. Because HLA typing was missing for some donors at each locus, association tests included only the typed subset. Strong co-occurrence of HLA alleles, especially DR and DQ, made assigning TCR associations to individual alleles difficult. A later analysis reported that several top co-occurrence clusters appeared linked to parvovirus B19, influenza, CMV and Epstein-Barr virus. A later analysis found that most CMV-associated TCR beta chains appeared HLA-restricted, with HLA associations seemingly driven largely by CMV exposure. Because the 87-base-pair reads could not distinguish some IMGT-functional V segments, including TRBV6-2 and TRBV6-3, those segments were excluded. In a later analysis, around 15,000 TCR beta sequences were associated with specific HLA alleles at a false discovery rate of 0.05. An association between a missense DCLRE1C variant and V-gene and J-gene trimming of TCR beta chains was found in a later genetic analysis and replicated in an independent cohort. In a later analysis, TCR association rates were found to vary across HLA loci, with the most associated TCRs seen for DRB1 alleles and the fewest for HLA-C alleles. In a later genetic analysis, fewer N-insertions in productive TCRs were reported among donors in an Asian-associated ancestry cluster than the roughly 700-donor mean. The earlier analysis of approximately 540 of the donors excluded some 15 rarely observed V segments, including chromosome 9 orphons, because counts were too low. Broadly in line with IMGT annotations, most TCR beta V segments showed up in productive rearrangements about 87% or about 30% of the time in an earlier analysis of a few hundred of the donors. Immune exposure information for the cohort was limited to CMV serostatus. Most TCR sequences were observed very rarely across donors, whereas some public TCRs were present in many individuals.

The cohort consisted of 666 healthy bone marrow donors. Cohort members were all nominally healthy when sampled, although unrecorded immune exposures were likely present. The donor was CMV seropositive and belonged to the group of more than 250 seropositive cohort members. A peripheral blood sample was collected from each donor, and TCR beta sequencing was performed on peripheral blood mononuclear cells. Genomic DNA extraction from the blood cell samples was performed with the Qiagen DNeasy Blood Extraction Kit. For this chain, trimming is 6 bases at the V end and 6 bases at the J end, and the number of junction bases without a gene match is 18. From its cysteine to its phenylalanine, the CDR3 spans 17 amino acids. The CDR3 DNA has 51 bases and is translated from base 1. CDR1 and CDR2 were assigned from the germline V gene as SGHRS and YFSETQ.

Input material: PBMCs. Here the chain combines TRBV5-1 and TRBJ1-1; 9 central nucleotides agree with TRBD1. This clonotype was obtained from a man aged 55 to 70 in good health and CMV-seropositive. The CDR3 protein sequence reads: CASTLRGGTGKGAEAFF. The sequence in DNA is TGCGCCAGCACTCTCAGAGGCGGGACAGGGAAGGGGGCTGAAGCTTTCTTT.